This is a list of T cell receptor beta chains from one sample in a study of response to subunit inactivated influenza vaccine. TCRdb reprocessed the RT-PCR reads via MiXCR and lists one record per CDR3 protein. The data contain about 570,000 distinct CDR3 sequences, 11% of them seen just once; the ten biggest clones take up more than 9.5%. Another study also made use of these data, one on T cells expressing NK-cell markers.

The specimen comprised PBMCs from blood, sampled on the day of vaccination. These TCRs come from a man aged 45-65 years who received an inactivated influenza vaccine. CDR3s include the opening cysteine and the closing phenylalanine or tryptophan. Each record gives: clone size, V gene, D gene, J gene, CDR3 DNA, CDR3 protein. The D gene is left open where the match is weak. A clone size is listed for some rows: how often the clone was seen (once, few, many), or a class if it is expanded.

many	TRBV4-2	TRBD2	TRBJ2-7	TGTGCCAGCAGCCAACCTTTAGCGGGAATGGACGAGCAGTACTTC	CASSQPLAGMDEQYF
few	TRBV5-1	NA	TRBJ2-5	TGCGCCAGCAGCTTGGCCTTGGGGGGTCCGGAGACCCAGTACTTC	CASSLALGGPETQYF
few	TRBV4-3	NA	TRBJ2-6	TGCGCCAGCAGCCAAGTTTTTCTCGGCTCTGGGGCCAACGTCCTGACTTTC	CASSQVFLGSGANVLTF
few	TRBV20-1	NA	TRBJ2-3	TGCAGTGCTAGCGACAGAGCTAGCACAGATACGCAGTATTTT	CSASDRASTDTQYF
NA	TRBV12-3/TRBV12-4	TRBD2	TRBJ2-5	TGTGCCAGCAGTATGGGACTAGCCTTAGGCGGGACCCAGTACTTC	CASSMGLALGGTQYF
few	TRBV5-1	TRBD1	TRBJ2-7	TGCGCCAGCAGCTTGGCAGGGGGCCATACAGAGCAGTACTTC	CASSLAGGHTEQYF
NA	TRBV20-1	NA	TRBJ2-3	TGCAGTGCCCTACCGGGGATAATAAGTAGCACAGATACGCAGTATTTT	CSALPGIISSTDTQYF
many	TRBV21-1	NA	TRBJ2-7	TGTGCCAGCAGCTTCCCGGGACAGGGGGCCTACGAGCAGTACTTC	CASSFPGQGAYEQYF
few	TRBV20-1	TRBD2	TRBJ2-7	TGCAGTGCTAGAGATTTGAGCGGGAGGGCCGACGAGCAGTACTTC	CSARDLSGRADEQYF
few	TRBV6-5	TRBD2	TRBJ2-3	TGTGCCAGCAGTTACGGTAGGCTAGCGGAAACAGATACGCAGTATTTT	CASSYGRLAETDTQYF
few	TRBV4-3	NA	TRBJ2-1	TGCGCCAGCAGCCAAGATGGGGGCGCAGGACGCGAGCAGTTCTTC	CASSQDGGAGREQFF
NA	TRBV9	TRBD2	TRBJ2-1	TGTGCCAGCAGCACTAGACTAGCGGAGTCGCAGTTCTTC	CASSTRLAESQFF
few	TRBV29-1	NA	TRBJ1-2	TGCAGCGTAGGACAGCCAAACTATGGCTACACCTTC	CSVGQPNYGYTF
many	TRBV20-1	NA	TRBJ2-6	TGCAGTGCTAGTCTCGTCGGGCAGGATCACTCTGGGGCCAACGTCCTGACTTTC	CSASLVGQDHSGANVLTF
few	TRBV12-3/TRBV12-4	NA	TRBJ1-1	TGTGCCAGCAGCCTAATGGGCGGGAACACTGAAGCTTTCTTT	CASSLMGGNTEAFF
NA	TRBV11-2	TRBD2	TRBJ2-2	TGTGCCAGCAGCTTAGGGGCACTAGCGGGGGGGCCTCGGGGCACCGGGGAGCTGTTTTTT	CASSLGALAGGPRGTGELFF